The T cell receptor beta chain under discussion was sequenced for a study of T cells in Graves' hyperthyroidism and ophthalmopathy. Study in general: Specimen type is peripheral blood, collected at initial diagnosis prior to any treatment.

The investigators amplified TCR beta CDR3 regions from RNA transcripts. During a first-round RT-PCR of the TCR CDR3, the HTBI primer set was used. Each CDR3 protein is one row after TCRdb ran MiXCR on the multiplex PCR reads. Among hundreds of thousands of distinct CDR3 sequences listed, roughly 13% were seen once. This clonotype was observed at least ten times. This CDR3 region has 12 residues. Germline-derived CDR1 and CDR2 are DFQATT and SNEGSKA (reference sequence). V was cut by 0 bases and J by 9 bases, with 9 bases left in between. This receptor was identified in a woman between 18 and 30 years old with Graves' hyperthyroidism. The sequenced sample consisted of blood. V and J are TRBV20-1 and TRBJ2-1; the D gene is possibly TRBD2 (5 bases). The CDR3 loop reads CSAREGASEQFF. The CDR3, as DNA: TGCAGTGCTAGAGAGGGAGCTAGTGAGCAGTTCTTC.